A single sample gave rise to the 3 T cell receptor beta chains below, sequenced in a study of blood T cell repertoires in COVID-19. Clones were read by immunoSEQ multiplex PCR, and TCRdb kept only the in-frame ones, dropping some. Among roughly 520,000 clones listed, around 89% were seen once. The source material was PBMCs or T cells enriched from blood (not recorded which). The receptors originated from a middle-aged woman who had recovered from COVID-19.

The chain carries TRBV27 and TRBJ2-2; TRBD2 aligns across 12 bases. The CDR3 is 16 residues long. The germline V gene has CDR1 MNHEY and CDR2 SMNVEV (reference sequence). J was trimmed by 7 bases and V by 5 bases; bases with no gene match: 8. CDR3 DNA: TGTGCCAGCAGTCCGATCACTAGCGGGAGGAACGGGGAGCTGTTTTTT. Its translation is CASSPITSGRNGELFF.

This clone was recorded once. The J gene is TRBJ2-7, the V gene TRBV7-2; 9 positions match TRBD1. CDR3 length equals 13 residues. V trimming: 5 bases; J trimming: 8 bases; junction bases outside the gene matches: 7. The germline CDR1 and CDR2 sequences are SGHTA and FQGNSA. Written as DNA, the CDR3 is TGTGCCAGCAGCGACGGGACAGGGCGACAGCAGTACTTC. Protein sequence: CASSDGTGRQQYF.

The rearrangement uses TRBV10-3 and TRBJ1-2; the match to TRBD1 covers 8 bases. Germline CDR1 and CDR2: ENHRY and SYGVKD. Germline trimming cut 7 bases from V and 1 base from J; bases unmatched to any gene: 5. The CDR3 is 14 amino acids. Here the CDR3 reads CAINQDRVNYGYTF. The DNA for the CDR3 is TGTGCCATCAACCAGGACAGGGTTAACTATGGCTACACCTTC.